Here is one T cell receptor beta chain with its context. Antigen: not known. This sample was included in a study of cytomegalovirus exposure and HLA in healthy donors. Study details: Earlier work reported some 110 million unique TCR beta sequences from 180 million or so T cells. Early released data comprised about 84 million unique TCRs from HLA-typed donors.

Findings and caveats of the study: There was a cluster of highly shared sequence variants that was likely a sequencing artifact. As a later analysis showed, several of the most significant clusters appeared to be linked to common viral pathogens.

CDR1 and CDR2 (germline): SGHNT, YYREEE (reference sequence). The V end lost 0 bases, the J end lost 4 bases, and 13 bases lay between the germline ends. This CDR3 has 15 amino acids. 13 Jbeta primers and 60 Vbeta primers were used for the PCR. TCRdb's table, derived via immunoSEQ multiplex PCR, lists solely in-frame clones and lacks some. The sample has about 150,000 clones; about 81% are singletons. The clonotype comes from a man aged 25-45 years in good health and CMV-seronegative. Sequences were obtained from PBMCs. The chain links TRBV5-4 to TRBJ1-2; D gene ambiguous. CDR3 in DNA: TGTGCCAGCAGCTTGGCCAAGGGAGGTGGCTATGGCTACACCTTC. Translated: CASSLAKGGGYGYTF. The full variable domain, in which reference TRBV5-4 and TRBJ1-2 provide the parts outside the CDR3, is ETGVTQSPTHLIKTRGQQVTLRCSSQSGHNTVSWYQQALGQGPQFIFQYYREEENGRGNFPPRFSGLQFPNYSSELNVNALELDDSALYLCASSLAKGGGYGYTFGSGTRLTVV.